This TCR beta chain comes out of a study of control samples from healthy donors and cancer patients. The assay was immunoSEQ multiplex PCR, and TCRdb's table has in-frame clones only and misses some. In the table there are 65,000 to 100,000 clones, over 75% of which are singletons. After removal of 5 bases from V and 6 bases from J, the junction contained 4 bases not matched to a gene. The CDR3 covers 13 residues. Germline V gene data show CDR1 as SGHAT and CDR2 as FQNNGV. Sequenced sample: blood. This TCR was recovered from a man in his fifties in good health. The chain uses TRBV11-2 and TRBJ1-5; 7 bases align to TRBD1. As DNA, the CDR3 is TGTGCCAGCAGCCGACAGGGAAGTCAGCCCCAGCATTTT. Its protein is CASSRQGSQPQHF.